The 17 T cell receptor beta chains below come from one sample, sequenced in a study of blood T cell repertoires in COVID-19. Sequencing was performed with immunoSEQ multiplex PCR; in TCRdb, only in-frame clones are kept and a portion is missing. Here the sample spans about 54,000 clones, approximately 90% being singletons. Material for sequencing was peripheral blood. The source is a middle-aged woman with active COVID-19.

The V call is TRBV18, the J call TRBJ2-7; no clear D. Trimming stripped 6 bases from V and 7 bases from J, with 16 bases between. Germline V gene data show CDR1 as KGHSH and CDR2 as LQKENI. The CDR3 contains 13 residues. The CDR3 sequence: CASSTAPANEQYF. CDR3 DNA: TGTGCCAGCTCCACCGCTCCCGCGAATGAGCAGTACTTC.

In DNA, the CDR3 is TGTGCCAGCAGCGTCAATAGTCGCGGGGCCAATGAAAAACTGTTTTTT. Translation gives CASSVNSRGANEKLFF. The chain combines TRBV9 with TRBJ1-4; D may be TRBD1 (5 bases). In germline, CDR1 is SGDLS, CDR2 YYNGEE. There are 16 residues in the CDR3. V was clipped by 2 bases and J by 5 bases, with 16 bases between them.

The chain recombines TRBV7-8 with TRBJ2-7; TRBD1 might be the D (6 bases). Germline V lookup: CDR1 SGHVS, CDR2 FQNEAQ. The length of the CDR3 is 13 residues. The V and J ends lost 4 bases and 2 bases respectively, with 9 bases between them. CDR3 DNA sequence: TGTGCCAGCAGCTCGACAGGTACCTACGAGCAGTACTTC. Amino acids: CASSSTGTYEQYF.

V usage is TRBV6-1 and J usage is TRBJ2-4; D is ambiguous. The V gene lost 2 bases and the J gene lost 4 bases, with 6 bases spanning the gap. Germline V gives CDR1 MNHNS, CDR2 SASEGT. CDR3 length equals 13 residues. The CDR3 DNA sequence: TGTGCCAGCAGTGAAAACGGGAAAAACATTCAGTACTTC. Protein sequence: CASSENGKNIQYF.

The J gene is TRBJ2-2, the V gene TRBV7-3, with 13 bases lining up with TRBD2. CDR1 and CDR2 (germline): SGHTA, FQGTGA. Trimming removed 5 bases from V and 6 bases from J; junction bases left unmatched: 6. This CDR3 is 16 amino acids long. The DNA for the CDR3 is TGTGCCAGCAGCCCCGGGACTAGCGGGGTTTCCGGGGAGCTGTTTTTT. Its protein product is CASSPGTSGVSGELFF. Complete variable domain (other parts from reference TRBV7-3 and TRBJ2-2): GAGVSQTPSNKVTEKGKYVELRCDPISGHTALYWYRQSLGQGPEFLIYFQGTGAADDSGLPNDRFFAVRPEGSVSTLKIQRTERGDSAVYLCASSPGTSGVSGELFFGEGSRLTVL.

The V gene is TRBV19, the J gene TRBJ1-2; possibly TRBD1 for D (5 bases). V lost 4 bases and J lost 4, with 13 bases in between. The V gene's germline CDR1 is LNHDA and CDR2 SQIVND (reference sequence). This CDR3 comprises 14 residues. CDR3 sequence: CASSTQTAFYGYTF. DNA of the CDR3: TGTGCCAGTAGTACCCAGACAGCATTCTATGGCTACACCTTC.

This clone was observed once. The chain recombines TRBV3-1 (or the pseudogene TRBV3-2) with TRBJ1-2; no definite D call. The CDR3 has 16 residues. V was cut by 0 bases and J by 2 bases, with 13 bases left in between. Germline V CDR1 and CDR2: LGHDT, YNNKEL (reference sequence). The CDR3 DNA is TGTGCCAGCAGCCAAGATCAGCAGGTTCTAAACTATGGCTACACCTTC. Its protein is CASSQDQQVLNYGYTF.

In its sample, this clone was seen once. J is TRBJ2-7 and V is TRBV3-1 (or the pseudogene TRBV3-2); 14 bases are shared with TRBD2. With 4 bases clipped from V and 3 bases from J, the junction kept 11 bases outside the gene matches. The length of the CDR3 is 18 residues. Germline V gives CDR1 LGHDT, CDR2 YNNKEL (reference sequence). This chain's CDR3 is CASSPVSGLAGVLYEQYF. CDR3 nucleotide sequence: TGTGCCAGCAGCCCGGTTTCGGGACTAGCGGGGGTACTCTACGAGCAGTACTTC.

This clone appeared once. The CDR3 DNA is TGTGCCAGTAGTGTAACGTTTAGTGGGGCCACTGAAGCTTTCTTT. Protein sequence: CASSVTFSGATEAFF. J is TRBJ1-1 and V is TRBV19; maybe TRBD1 (5 bases). Germline-derived CDR1 and CDR2 are LNHDA and SQIVND (reference sequence). This CDR3 contains 15 residues. V was trimmed by 5 bases and J by 4 bases, leaving 17 bases between them. The variable domain in full, completed from reference TRBV19 and TRBJ1-1, reads DGGITQSPKYLFRKEGQNVTLSCEQNLNHDAMYWYRQDPGQGLRLIYYSQIVNDFQKGDIAEGYSVSREKKESFPLTVTSAQKNPTAFYLCASSVTFSGATEAFFGQGTRLTVV.

The chain couples TRBV7-9 to TRBJ2-7; 15 bases are a match to TRBD2. Per germline, CDR1 SEHNR and CDR2 FQNEAQ (reference sequence). Trimming at V came to 5 bases and at J to 1 base, leaving 0 bases not matched to a gene. This CDR3 has 15 residues. The CDR3 loop is CASSGTSGGSYEQYF. The CDR3, as DNA: TGTGCCAGCAGCGGGACTAGCGGGGGGTCCTACGAGCAGTACTTC.

The chain recombines TRBV7-2 with TRBJ2-7, with D maybe TRBD2 (5 bases). The CDR3 has 13 residues. V was clipped by 4 bases and J by 3 bases, with 10 bases between them. Germline values: CDR1 SGHTA, CDR2 FQGNSA. CDR3 amino acids: CASSYDEGYEQYF. The DNA of the CDR3 is TGTGCCAGCAGCTACGACGAGGGCTACGAGCAGTACTTC.

This chain connects TRBV18 to TRBJ1-1, with D maybe TRBD1 (6 bases). Trimming left V 6 bases short and J 7 bases short, with 12 bases between. Germline-derived CDR1 and CDR2 are KGHSH and LQKENI. CDR3 size: 12 residues. This CDR3 is CASSQPGDEAFF. The CDR3, as DNA: TGTGCCAGCTCGCAGCCAGGGGATGAAGCTTTCTTT.

V gene TRBV5-6 combines with J gene TRBJ2-7; 7 bases match TRBD1. Germline trimming cut 2 bases from V and 4 bases from J; bases unmatched to any gene: 9. The germline gives CDR1 SGHDT, CDR2 YYEEEE. This CDR3 comprises 15 residues. The CDR3 sequence is CASSLRPDRRYEQYF. The CDR3 nucleotides read TGTGCCAGCAGCTTAAGGCCGGACAGGAGATACGAGCAGTACTTC.

The CDR3 sequence: CASSLGDRGLKETQYF. The CDR3 DNA reads as TGTGCCAGCAGCTTAGGTGACAGGGGCCTCAAGGAGACCCAGTACTTC. The rearrangement joins TRBV7-9 to TRBJ2-5, with 8 bases lining up with TRBD1. The CDR3 runs to 16 residues. V shed 1 base, J shed 5 bases, and the junction held 9 bases outside the gene matches. Germline-derived CDR1 and CDR2 are SEHNR and FQNEAQ (reference sequence). The full variable domain, with the rest looked up from reference TRBV7-9 and TRBJ2-5, is DTGVSQNPRHKITKRGQNVTFRCDPISEHNRLYWYRQTLGQGPEFLTYFQNEAQLEKSRLLSDRFSAERPKGSFSTLEIQRTEQGDSAMYLCASSLGDRGLKETQYFGPGTRLLVL.

This chain links TRBV4-3 with TRBJ2-1; TRBD1 might be the D (6 bases). The V gene's germline CDR1 is LGHNA and CDR2 YSLEER. The V end lost 2 bases, the J end lost 7 bases, and 12 bases lay between the germline ends. The CDR3 length is 14 residues. The CDR3: CASSQSHRENEQFF. In DNA, the CDR3 is TGCGCCAGCAGCCAATCACACAGGGAGAATGAGCAGTTCTTC.

The chain joins TRBV2 to TRBJ2-1; 8 nucleotides agree with TRBD1. With 8 bases clipped from V and 8 bases from J, the junction kept 17 bases outside the gene matches. Germline CDR1 and CDR2: SNHLY and FYNNEI. The CDR3 runs 16 residues. The CDR3 DNA is TGTGCCAGCGCTTCCTCACCCAGGGGGCCCGGGGATGAGCAGTTCTTC. It specifies CASASSPRGPGDEQFF. The complete variable domain, with remaining parts taken from reference TRBV2 and TRBJ2-1, reads EPEVTQTPSHQVTQMGQEVILRCVPISNHLYFYWYRQILGQKVEFLVSFYNNEISEKSEIFDDQFSVERPDGSNFTLKIRSTKLEDSAMYFCASASSPRGPGDEQFFGPGTRLTVL.

The V and J genes are TRBV27 and TRBJ2-3, with 8 bases lining up with TRBD1. From germline, CDR1 is MNHEY and CDR2 SMNVEV (reference sequence). The CDR3 sequence is 18 residues long. Trimming cost V 6 bases and J 0 bases; bases outside gene matches: 14. CDR3 sequence (DNA): TGTGCCAGCAGCCTAGACGGACAGGGAGGTTTTAGCACAGATACGCAGTATTTT. Its protein is CASSLDGQGGFSTDTQYF.